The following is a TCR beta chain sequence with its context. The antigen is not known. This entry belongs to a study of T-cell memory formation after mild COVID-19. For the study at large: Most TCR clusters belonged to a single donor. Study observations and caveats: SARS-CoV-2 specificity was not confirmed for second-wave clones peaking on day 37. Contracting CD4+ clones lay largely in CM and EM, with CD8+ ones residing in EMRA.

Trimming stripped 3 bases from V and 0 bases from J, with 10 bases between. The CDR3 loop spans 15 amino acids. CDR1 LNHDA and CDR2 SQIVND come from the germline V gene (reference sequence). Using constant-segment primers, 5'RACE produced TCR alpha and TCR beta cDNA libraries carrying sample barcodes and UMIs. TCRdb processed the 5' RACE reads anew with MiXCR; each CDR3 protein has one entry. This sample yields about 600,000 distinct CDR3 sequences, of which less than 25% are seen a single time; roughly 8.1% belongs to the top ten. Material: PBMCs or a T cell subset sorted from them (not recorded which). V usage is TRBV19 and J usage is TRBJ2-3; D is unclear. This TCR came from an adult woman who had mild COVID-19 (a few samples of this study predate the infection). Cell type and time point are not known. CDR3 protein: CASSITLDSTDTQYF. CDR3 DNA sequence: TGTGCCAGTAGTATCACCTTGGACAGCACAGATACGCAGTATTTT.